The 10 T cell receptor beta chains in this list originate from one sample, sequenced in a study of radiation and T cells in renal cell carcinoma. As to time point: blood 4 weeks post-SBRT, at nephrectomy. Treatment here: 15 Gy SBRT to primary tumor, nephrectomy 4 weeks later. Libraries were prepared by immunoSEQ multiplex PCR; TCRdb keeps only in-frame clonotypes and omits some of them. Among about 78,000 clones listed, roughly nine tenths were seen once. The sequencing used blood, collected from a patient whose treatment included radiotherapy and nephrectomy. Receptors originate from a woman in her 70s with renal cell carcinoma.

This rearrangement joins TRBV9 to TRBJ2-1, with 8 bases matching TRBD2. The germline gives CDR1 SGDLS, CDR2 YYNGEE. The CDR3 contains 17 residues. V dropped 4 bases and J dropped 0; count of bases not matched to a gene: 9. CDR3 nucleotide sequence: TGTGCCAGCAGCTTCCACGAGCGGGGGACCTCCTACAATGAGCAGTTCTTC. This encodes CASSFHERGTSYNEQFF.

The CDR3 sequence is CASSYPGLAGPQETQYF. The CDR3 region has the DNA TGTGCCAGCAGCTATCCTGGACTAGCGGGGCCCCAAGAGACCCAGTACTTC. The V call is TRBV5-4, the J call TRBJ2-5; 12 bases line up with TRBD2. Germline CDR1 reads SGHNT; CDR2 reads YYREEE (reference sequence). The V and J ends lost 3 bases and 1 base, in that order; junction bases with no gene match: 7. The CDR3 covers 17 residues.

The chain recombines TRBV6-6 with TRBJ2-7, with D maybe TRBD2 (5 bases). There are 16 residues in the CDR3. Trimming removed 0 bases at V and 0 bases at J, with 12 bases between. CDR1 and CDR2 (germline): MNHNY, SVGAGI (reference sequence). CDR3 region: CASSYSATGNSYEQYF. In DNA, the CDR3 is TGTGCCAGCAGTTACTCGGCCACCGGGAACTCCTACGAGCAGTACTTC.

The table lists this clone with a few counts. The CDR3 sequence: CACLQPSSSYNSPLHF. CDR3 nucleotides: TGCGCCTGCCTGCAGCCGTCGAGCTCCTATAATTCACCCCTCCACTTT. The chain recombines TRBV10-1 with TRBJ1-6; D ambiguous. The CDR3 has 16 residues. CDR1 and CDR2 from the germline V gene are WNHNN and SYGVQD (reference sequence). Trimming took 11 bases from V and 0 from J, leaving 17 bases between them.

This clone occurred once. The rearrangement joins TRBV10-3 to TRBJ1-1, with 8 positions matching TRBD1. J lost 1 base, V lost 8 bases, and 12 bases had no gene match. CDR1 and CDR2 from the germline V gene are ENHRY and SYGVKD. The CDR3 is made up of 16 amino acids. The chain's CDR3 is CAISIEAGTGNTEAFF. In DNA, the CDR3 is TGTGCCATCTCGATCGAAGCCGGGACAGGGAACACTGAAGCTTTCTTT.

This clone was recorded only once. V gene TRBV6-1 combines with J gene TRBJ1-2; a weak D match, TRBD1 (5 bases). Trimming left V 2 bases short and J 5 bases short, with 18 bases between. This CDR3 contains 16 residues. Per germline, CDR1 MNHNS and CDR2 SASEGT. In nucleotides, the CDR3 is TGTGCCAGCAGTGAATTCGGGGCAGTCGGAGAGTATGGCTACACCTTC. This translates into CASSEFGAVGEYGYTF.

This clone was counted a single time. The gene calls are TRBV11-2 and TRBJ2-5; 10 nucleotides align to TRBD2. This CDR3 spans 15 amino acids. Germline V CDR1 and CDR2: SGHAT, FQNNGV. With 2 bases clipped from V and 4 bases from J, the junction kept 4 bases outside the gene matches. The DNA for the CDR3 is TGTGCCAGCAGCTTAAGCGGGGGGGCCCCAGAGACCCAGTACTTC. Translated: CASSLSGGAPETQYF.

The chain employs TRBV4-1 and TRBJ1-2; a weak D match, TRBD1 (6 bases). V lost 1 base to trimming and J lost 12 bases, with 18 bases between them. Germline V lookup: CDR1 MGHRA, CDR2 YSYEKL. CDR3 size: 14 residues. The CDR3 nucleotides are TGCGCCAGCAGCCAAGTTCTAGGGGGTCGGGCGGACACCTTC. It is translated as CASSQVLGGRADTF.

The rearrangement joins TRBV6-1 to TRBJ1-2; 7 nucleotides match TRBD1. The CDR3 spans 13 residues. Per germline, CDR1 MNHNS and CDR2 SASEGT. V dropped 7 bases and J dropped 4; count of bases not matched to a gene: 6. DNA for the CDR3: TGTGCCAGCAAAACCGGGACAGCCTATGGCTACACCTTC. Protein sequence: CASKTGTAYGYTF.

This clone came up once. The rearrangement uses TRBV4-2 and TRBJ2-1; 8 bases are shared with TRBD2. CDR1 is LGHNA and CDR2 is YNFKEQ in the germline V gene. This CDR3 contains 18 residues. Germline trimming cut 2 bases from V and 8 bases from J; bases unmatched to any gene: 17. Here the CDR3 reads CASSQLIYGGLEVDEQFF. CDR3 nucleotide sequence: TGTGCCAGCAGCCAACTAATATATGGGGGACTAGAGGTAGATGAGCAGTTCTTC.